The entry below describes one T cell receptor beta chain. Its target is not known. The data derive from a study of read filtering for tumor transcriptome and immune sequencing. As for the study in general: R-ISS stage counts were eight or nine for I, about 16 for II, 6 or 7 for III. After DNase treatment, RNA was made into whole-transcriptome libraries.

This library used about 400 ng RNA and molecular barcoded adaptors spanning alpha/delta and beta/gamma chains. TCRdb reanalysed the reads using MiXCR and keeps one entry per CDR3 protein. The sample shows 90,000 or so distinct CDR3 sequences, around a fifth of them seen only once. V shed 2 bases, J shed 2 bases, and the junction held 4 bases outside the gene matches. From germline, CDR1 is SGHTA and CDR2 FQGTGA. This CDR3 is 16 amino acids long. Overall study findings and caveats: The sorted CD138-negative fraction was a mixed bone marrow immune population, not purified T cells.

The receptor comes from a donor at least 40 years old with multiple myeloma. The chain employs TRBV7-3 and TRBJ2-3, with 10 bases fitting TRBD2. Sequencing input: a population of CD138-negative cells sorted from bone marrow. CDR3 sequence reads: CASSLLAGGLTDTQYF. The CDR3 region has the DNA TGTGCCAGCAGCTTATTAGCGGGGGGACTCACAGATACGCAGTATTTT.